This TCR beta chain was sequenced during a study of PD-L1 blockade in urothelial cancer. Study as a whole: Patients previously received 0 to 3 chemotherapy regimens.

Time point described: pretreatment peripheral blood. Locally advanced or metastatic urothelial carcinoma affected the patients. Trimming took 8 bases from V and 0 from J; bases not matched to a gene: 21. This CDR3 has 21 residues. The germline V gene encodes CDR1 LGHNT and CDR2 FRNRAP. Some clones are missing from TCRdb's copy, which holds only in-frame ones; the method was immunoSEQ multiplex PCR. The sample yields tens of thousands of clones, around 89% seen once. The chain joins TRBV12-5 to TRBJ2-1; TRBD2 agrees at 11 bases. The sequencing here drew on PBMCs, taken around atezolizumab (anti-PD-L1) treatment. This clonotype was obtained from a man in his 60s with urothelial cancer. CDR3 DNA sequence: TGTGCTAGTTCGAGTTGGGTTCTTAGGACTAGCGGGTTTTACTCCTACAATGAGCAGTTCTTC. Translated: CASSSWVLRTSGFYSYNEQFF.